This T cell receptor (beta chain) was observed in a study of post-analysis software for immune sequencing data (dated by TCRdb to the mid-2010s). At the level of the whole study: Relapsing-remitting, secondary progressive and progressive-relapsing multiple sclerosis were recorded as disease courses, and subtype annotation was lacking for some patients. The multiple sclerosis patient repertoires were compared with more than 9 previously published healthy control repertoires from donors aged roughly 6 to 27 years. A subset of samples was prepared in parallel using single-end sample barcoding, then pooled and co-amplified after Illumina adapter ligation. Study-wide findings and limitations: Strong co-clustering of samples prepared in the same batch was shown by direct clustering with F measure, prompting a batch-effect correction. Normalized Chao1 diversity was significantly lower in multiple sclerosis patients than controls, suggesting substantial peripheral T-cell clonal expansion. The control group was slightly older than the multiple sclerosis patient group.

To demonstrate the VDJtools post-analysis software, the study profiled TCR beta repertoires from the peripheral blood of about a dozen young patients with multiple sclerosis. Multiple sclerosis patients were children and adolescents aged roughly 6 to 16 years. Libraries were constructed by PCR. Sequencing took place on an Illumina HiSeq 2500. Unique molecular identifiers were incorporated into TCR beta cDNA libraries to reduce PCR and sequencing biases. Per 1 to 10 million input T cells, roughly 0.5 million cDNA molecules were obtained, such that each molecule approximated one T cell. Patient libraries were prepared and sequenced with the same protocol used for the earlier healthy control dataset. Samples belonging to the same batch were prepared together, multiplexed and sequenced on a shared HiSeq lane. The published analysis was carried out like this. MIGEC was used to process the raw barcoded reads, and molecular identifier groups with only a single read were discarded before consensus assembly and CDR3 extraction. VDJtools was used for post-analysis of the clonotype tables, and diversity was normalized by down-sampling every dataset to the size of the smallest sample. Repertoire overlap clustering matched CDR3 amino acid but not nucleotide sequences to correct batch-related cross-sample contamination. The raw public reads went through TCRdb reprocessing: fastp at Q25, MiXCR clone calling, in-frame beta chains kept. Here each entry gathers all rows of one CDR3 protein and keeps the most common genes and DNA. TCRdb's processing, not the study's, gives the V and J calls here. The sample yields approximately 460,000 distinct CDR3 sequences; over 35% were counted once. Around an eighth of the sample is held by the ten biggest clonotypes.

On this clonotype itself: The antigen it recognizes is unknown. Per-base qualities were not stored, and no clone one base away is much larger.

The sequencing input was blood. This TCR derives from a girl aged 10-17 years with multiple sclerosis.

The nucleotides read TGTGCCAGCAGCTCAGAGGCGGGGCCTTACGAGCAGTACTTC. Translated, this is CASSSEAGPYEQYF. This chain is built from TRBV7-8 and TRBJ2-5; a weak D assignment points to TRBD2 (6 bases agree). The J call could be wrong; TRBJ2-7 is a better fit for the DNA end. The CDR3 numbers 14 residues from cysteine through phenylalanine. The DNA shown is the 42-base CDR3, in frame from base 1. The germline V gene yields SGHVS for CDR1 and FQNEAQ for CDR2.